This T cell receptor beta chain was observed in a study of shared clonotypes between healthy human individuals (dated by TCRdb to about 2020). With respect to the entire study: The cohort included a few men and a couple of women between 18 and 49 years of age. Per donor, three plates each were used for CD4 naive and CD4 memory, two for CD8 naive, and one for CD8 memory. To estimate repertoire size and how much clonotypes are shared between individuals, the study performed deep sequencing of blood TCR repertoires from a few healthy adults. To increase sequencing depth and limit assay-specific biases, different laboratories used diverse techniques to prepare libraries and sequence TCR repertoires. Each donor's leukapheresis produced roughly between roughly 0.85 and 10 billion PBMCs.

On the study overall, not on this receptor specifically: Because the study included a small number of donors, the genetic and exposure-history diversity represented was limited. When several donors were compared, the shared fraction of clonotypes was approximately 5% for naive CD4, roughly 3.4% for naive CD8, 2% to 2.5% for memory CD4, and less than 0.5% for memory CD8. Pairwise subsampling indicated that sequencing depth was expected to affect the degree of clonotype sharing among donors. Sampling was restricted to blood, and TCR repertoires in tissue are likely to differ from TCR repertoires in blood. Rarefaction of sorted-subset datasets indicated incomplete sequencing despite the large sequencing depth. Estimated clonotype richness was generally larger for naive than for memory subsets. Compared with non-shared clonotypes, clonotypes shared by all four sorted-subset donors had higher generation probabilities.

Using the deep immunoSEQ assay, multiplex PCR amplified TCR CDR3 regions from genomic DNA. Extracted genomic DNA from each cell subset was distributed evenly across all wells of several immunoSEQ 96-well plates, and each plate was treated as a replicate. Each replicate PCR for sorted subsets received about 220 ng genomic DNA, equal to roughly 33,000 T cell genomes. Purified libraries were measured with a Qubit 3.0 fluorometer, size-checked on a Bioanalyzer 2100, and measured again with the KAPA Library Quantification kit. A separate single-read 150-cycle Illumina NextSeq 550 flow cell was used to sequence each immunoSEQ 96-well plate. Per the authors' processing: Because the immunoSEQ output included only junctional sequences and no quality scores, the filtering could not be the same as the filtering used for full-length reads. Sequences were annotated with PyIR, a Python wrapper for IgBLAST v1.9, and V/J genes and CDR3 were assigned using IMGT germline references. Reads were removed for weak V/J assignments (E-value above 1e-6), missing CDR3, stop codons, out-of-frame junctions, or ambiguous translated residues. V3J clonotypes were defined as sequences sharing an identical inferred V gene, J gene, and CDR3 amino acid sequence. To compute the percentage overlap between repertoires, the number of shared unique clonotypes was divided by the size of the smaller repertoire. Richness of each repertoire was evaluated using RTK rarefaction, the Chao1 estimator, and Recon v2.1 estimates of unobserved clonotypes. For all TCRbeta clonotypes obtained by the gDNA method from several donors, generation probabilities were computed with OLGA. As stored in TCRdb, this immuneACCESS dataset retains in-frame rearrangements with V and J assigned. A fraction of the clones does not appear; measured against another copy, unresolved V genes explain less than half of the discrepancy, and the remainder lacks a known reason. The V and J calls and the clone size are those of that table, but D and trimming were determined from the DNA. Across this sample there are millions of clones, with 90% to 95% seen only once. Clones ranked in the top ten supply under 2% of the sample.

This clone has just a few counts. Its antigen is unknown. No quality values exist for individual bases; no much larger clone is one base distant. Other nucleotide sequences from this sample produce the same CDR3. As encoded in the germline V gene, CDR1 is MGHRA while CDR2 is YSYEKL. The CDR3 goes from the cysteine to the phenylalanine over 13 residues. The DNA shown is the 39-base CDR3, in frame from base 1. V was cut back by 2 bases and J by 2 bases, leaving a gap of 6 bases between them. CD8 naive samples were obtained by positive selection for CCR7 among CD45RO-negative cells, yielding a CD45RA+CCR7+ population from which TemRA cells were excluded. Donors were healthy HIV-negative adults with no recently reported acute infections or vaccinations. All donors were Caucasian adults living in Nashville, Tennessee, USA. After blood collection by leukapheresis, PBMCs were isolated using Ficoll-Histopaque density gradient centrifugation and then cryopreserved in the vapor phase of liquid nitrogen. Analytical flow cytometry was used to check the purity and quantity of each magnetically sorted T cell population. Genomic DNA was isolated from every sorted fraction and measured by UV absorbance on a Nanodrop 2000c.

Sequencing input: naive CD8+ T cells from PBMCs. What the cell subset or site label conveys for this sample: CD45RA+CCR7+. This receptor was obtained from a man aged 18 to 29 in good health. Some clones in this sample may be carry-over from other donors' samples. The sequence is built from TRBV4-1 and TRBJ1-2, and the D gene may be TRBD1, 6 bases matching. The encoded CDR3 is CASSQTGNYGYTF. The nucleotide sequence is TGCGCCAGCAGCCAAACAGGGAACTATGGCTACACCTTC.